The clone carrying this TCR beta chain has a count of ten or more. Its antigen is still unknown. Researchers took RNA transcripts and amplified the TCR beta CDR3 regions from them. The HTBI primer set served for first-round RT-PCR of the TCR CDR3. TCRdb fed the multiplex PCR reads into MiXCR, producing one record per CDR3 protein. The data contain about 640,000 distinct CDR3 sequences, 13% to 15% of them singletons. V shed 6 bases and J shed 5 bases, with 13 bases lying between them. Germline CDR1 is MNHEY and CDR2 is SVGEGT. The length of the CDR3 is 13 residues. Criteria for exclusion of patients were uncontrolled infection, other autoimmune disease, pregnancy or lactation. The data derive from a study of T cells in Graves' hyperthyroidism and ophthalmopathy. About the research overall: At initial diagnosis, before any treatment had begun, peripheral blood was obtained.

Study conclusions and caveats: Most thyroid clonotypes expanded above 0.001 appeared in blood too. Ophthalmopathy got predicted by the model a median about six months before its onset.

Sequencing was performed on blood. The chain combines TRBV6-2 or TRBV6-3 with TRBJ1-1, with TRBD1 as a possible D gene (6 bases). The sequence derives from a woman aged 45-65 years with Graves' ophthalmopathy. The CDR3 bases are TGTGCCAGCAGACAACAGGGCCGGACTGAAGCTTTCTTT. Amino acids: CASRQQGRTEAFF.